This T cell receptor (beta chain) came from a study of blood T cells in healthy people across ages. Turning to the study itself: Template switching picked up about one barcoded beta molecule for each two T cells. Broader study findings: Unknown CMV status may confound age-related changes in expanded clones.

This clonotype was counted between two and nine times. No antigen is known for it. The second PCR ran about 6 to 12 cycles with a sample-barcoded 5' primer and J-beta primers. Using its own MiXCR run on the 5' RACE reads, TCRdb lists one record per CDR3 protein. The repertoire has hundreds of thousands of distinct CDR3 sequences, around 31% of them found once; the top ten carry 15% to 19%. The CDR3 extends over 14 amino acids. Trimming removed 4 bases from V and 1 base from J, with 7 bases in between. Per the germline V gene, CDR1 is SGHTA and CDR2 is FQGTGA. The chain recombines TRBV7-3 with TRBJ2-2, with a possible D match to TRBD2 (6 bases). The sequencing sample was made of blood. The receptor was isolated from an elderly woman in good health. The CDR3 region is CASSSGLNTGELFF. CDR3 in DNA: TGTGCCAGCAGCTCGGGACTGAACACCGGGGAGCTGTTTTTT.